This T cell receptor beta chain was sequenced in a study of T cell responses to AZD1222 COVID-19 vaccine. Study-level points and caveats: Females outnumbered males among donors, who were mostly white British; clonal diversity was possibly underestimated.

Notes on this clone: Its specificity is unknown.

This CDR3 contains 15 residues. V lost 1 base and J 0 bases, leaving 7 bases between the germline ends. In germline, CDR1 is SEHNR, CDR2 FQNEAQ (reference sequence). Assay: immunoSEQ multiplex PCR; the TCRdb copy retains only in-frame clones and omits some. Of approximately 150,000 clones listed, 92% are singletons. The input for sequencing was peripheral blood, taken 28 days after the second AZD1222 dose. The TCR originated in an adult who received the AZD1222 COVID-19 vaccine. The rearrangement joins TRBV7-9 to TRBJ1-5; the D is unclear. In nucleotides, the CDR3 is TGTGCCAGCAGCTTAGAGGGCCTTAGCAATCAGCCCCAGCATTTT. This translates into CASSLEGLSNQPQHF.